This entry describes one T cell receptor beta chain. Its target is unknown. This sample was included in a study of T-cell reconstitution after alpha-beta-depleted transplantation in children. V gave up 2 bases and J gave up 5 bases, with 24 bases separating them. The CDR3 has 19 amino acids. Findings and limits, study-wide: Once a year had passed after transplant, T-cell counts and diversity came mostly from newly produced T cells. The high TCRbeta diversity at day 60 in some patients came from surviving recipient T cells and thymic progenitors. By about two months after transplant, alpha-beta T cells reportedly arose from several hundred graft clones that had expanded.

The TCRbeta library was prepared with unique molecular identifiers. TCRdb independently ran MiXCR on the PCR reads; one entry per CDR3 protein. This sample yields about 460,000 distinct CDR3 sequences, of which over 9.5% are seen a single time; 14% belongs to the top ten. The sequence came from a female patient between 2 and 15 years old who had a stem cell transplant for aplastic anemia, so the T cells may come from the graft donor. The sample in question was PBMCs, mostly from graft donor cells, obtained 180 days after TCRalphabeta/CD19-depleted stem cell transplant. This chain connects TRBV12-3 or TRBV12-4 to TRBJ1-4; D is perhaps TRBD1 (5 bases). CDR3 DNA: TGTGCCAGCAGTTTATTCTTTTGGGGGAACGAGCTGAACAATGAAAAACTGTTTTTT. It specifies CASSLFFWGNELNNEKLFF.